One and the same sample provided the 9 T cell receptor beta chains below, sequenced in a study of response to subunit inactivated influenza vaccine. TCRdb recomputed calls from the RT-PCR reads with MiXCR, one row per CDR3 protein. Altogether about 700,000 distinct CDR3 sequences are present, about 14% being singletons, with the ten largest covering roughly 6.4%. The sequenced sample was PBMCs from blood, obtained 14 to 15 days before vaccination. Receptors were obtained from a man aged 45-60 years who received an inactivated influenza vaccine.

This clonotype was detected ten times or more. The chain joins TRBV5-1 to TRBJ1-1; possible D gene TRBD1, 6 bases. CDR3 length equals 13 residues. V dropped 4 bases and J dropped 1 base, with 8 bases sitting between them. Germline CDR1 is SGHRS and CDR2 is YFSETQ. The CDR3 loop reads CASSVTGNTEAFF. In nucleotides, the CDR3 is TGCGCCAGCAGCGTGACAGGGAACACTGAAGCTTTCTTT.

This clonotype has just a few counts. The V call is TRBV7-2, the J call TRBJ2-7; TRBD1 aligns across 7 bases. The ends lost 2 bases at V and 3 bases at J; junction bases unmatched: 7. Germline V CDR1 and CDR2: SGHTA, FQGNSA. This CDR3 region has 15 residues. Written as DNA, the CDR3 is TGTGCCAGCAGCTTACTACAGGGGCCAATCTACGAGCAGTACTTC. It codes for CASSLLQGPIYEQYF.

This clonotype came up many times. The CDR3 loop is CASRGLGTVSPLHF. Here the CDR3 DNA reads TGTGCCAGCAGGGGACTTGGGACCGTTTCACCCCTCCACTTT. The J gene is TRBJ1-6, the V gene TRBV12-3 or TRBV12-4; D may be TRBD1 (5 bases). Deletions cut 6 bases from V and 9 bases from J, with 15 bases between. The CDR3 extends over 14 amino acids.

Only a few counts were recorded for this clonotype. The chain has TRBV30 and TRBJ2-2; D is unresolved. The V gene lost 3 bases and the J gene lost 6 bases, with 11 bases spanning the gap. The CDR3 totals 13 residues. CDR1 and CDR2 from the germline V gene are GTSNPN and SVGIG (reference sequence). This CDR3 is CAWRASAPGELFF. CDR3 nucleotide sequence: TGTGCCTGGAGAGCTTCGGCTCCCGGGGAGCTGTTTTTT.

The chain has TRBV18 and TRBJ1-6; TRBD1 aligns across 7 bases. V lost 4 bases to trimming and J lost 6 bases; unmatched junction nucleotides: 3. Germline lookup yields CDR1 KGHSH and CDR2 LQKENI. The CDR3 is 14 amino acids. The DNA of the CDR3 is TGTGCCAGCTCACTGGGACAGTTTAATTCACCCCTCCACTTT. Protein: CASSLGQFNSPLHF.

V usage is TRBV4-1 and J usage is TRBJ1-4, with a tentative D call TRBD1 (5 bases). Germline values: CDR1 MGHRA, CDR2 YSYEKL. There are 14 residues in the CDR3. The V and J ends lost 1 base and 7 bases respectively, with 10 bases between them. CDR3: CASSQGSGFEKLFF. CDR3 sequence (DNA): TGCGCCAGCAGCCAAGGGTCAGGGTTTGAAAAACTGTTTTTT.

This clonotype has just a few counts. The CDR3 region has the DNA TGTGCCAGCAAAATCGGGGCCCGTAACAATGAGCAGTTCTTC. Protein sequence: CASKIGARNNEQFF. The J gene is TRBJ2-1, the V gene TRBV27; D might be TRBD1 or TRBD2, each matching 5 bases. From germline, CDR1 is MNHEY and CDR2 SMNVEV (reference sequence). Deletions cut 7 bases from V and 5 bases from J, with 15 bases between. The CDR3 contains 14 residues.

This clonotype has only a few counts. V gene TRBV24-1 combines with J gene TRBJ1-5; 9 bases line up with TRBD1. V shed 0 bases and J 5 bases; nucleotides not matched to a gene: 4. This CDR3 is built from 16 residues. CDR1 is KGHDR, CDR2 SFDVKD, per germline. The CDR3 spells CATSDLRDRVDQPQHF. The DNA for the CDR3 is TGTGCCACCAGTGATTTGCGGGACAGGGTGGATCAGCCCCAGCATTTT.

The chain joins TRBV11-2 to TRBJ2-4, with 7 bases that match TRBD2. CDR1 and CDR2 from the germline V gene are SGHAT and FQNNGV. V gave up 5 bases and J gave up 0 bases; unmatched junction bases: 4. The CDR3 extends over 15 amino acids. The CDR3 loop reads CASSPGGVAKNIQYF. Here the CDR3 DNA reads TGTGCCAGCAGCCCGGGGGGAGTAGCCAAAAACATTCAGTACTTC. The variable domain in full, completed from reference TRBV11-2 and TRBJ2-4, reads EAGVAQSPRYKIIEKRQSVAFWCNPISGHATLYWYQQILGQGPKLLIQFQNNGVVDDSQLPKDRFSAERLKGVDSTLKIQPAKLEDSAVYLCASSPGGVAKNIQYFGAGTRLSVL.